The T cell receptor beta chain under discussion was sequenced for a study of regulatory T cells in long-lasting Graves disease. CDR3 length: 15 amino acids. Trimming removed 6 bases from V and 6 bases from J; junction bases left unmatched: 13. From germline, CDR1 is SQVTM and CDR2 ANQGSEA. As for time point: newly diagnosed GD, antithyroid drugs for less than 3 months. PBMC RNA was the source of the TCR library. TCR beta libraries were built with iRepertoire HTBI primers and Arm-PCR of CDR3 regions. TCRdb passed the multiplex PCR reads through MiXCR, listing each CDR3 protein once. Among 450,000 to 600,000 distinct CDR3 sequences listed, 15% to 20% were seen once. These data were also reused for a study on T cells in Graves' hyperthyroidism and ophthalmopathy. As reported in that work: Most clonotypes that expanded in the thyroid above 0.001 also showed up in blood. With a median lead of approximately six months before onset, the model predicted ophthalmopathy.

The origin of this receptor is a middle-aged man with Graves disease. The rearrangement links TRBV29-1 to TRBJ2-1; TRBD2 matches at 8 bases. The source was peripheral blood mononuclear cells (PBMCs), collected at new diagnosis, from a patient treated with antithyroid drugs. The CDR3 region is CSVRGAREAGNEQFF. The CDR3 DNA reads TGCAGCGTCCGAGGCGCGCGGGAGGCCGGCAATGAGCAGTTCTTC.